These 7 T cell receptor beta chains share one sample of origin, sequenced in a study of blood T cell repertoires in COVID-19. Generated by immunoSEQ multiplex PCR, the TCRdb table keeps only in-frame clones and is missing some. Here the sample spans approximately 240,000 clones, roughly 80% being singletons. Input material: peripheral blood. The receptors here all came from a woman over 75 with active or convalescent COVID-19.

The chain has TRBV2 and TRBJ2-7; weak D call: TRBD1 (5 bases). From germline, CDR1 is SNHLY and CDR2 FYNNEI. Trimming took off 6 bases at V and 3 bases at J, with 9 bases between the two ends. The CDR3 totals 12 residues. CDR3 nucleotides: TGTGCCAGCAGGGTTGACAGCTACGAGCAGTACTTC. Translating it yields CASRVDSYEQYF.

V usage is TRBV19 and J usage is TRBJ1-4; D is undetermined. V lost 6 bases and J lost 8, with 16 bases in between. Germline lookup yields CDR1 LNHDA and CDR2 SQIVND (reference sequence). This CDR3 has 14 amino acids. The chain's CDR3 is CASRVSGRGEKLFF. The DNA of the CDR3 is TGTGCCAGTAGGGTCAGTGGCAGAGGGGAAAAACTGTTTTTT.

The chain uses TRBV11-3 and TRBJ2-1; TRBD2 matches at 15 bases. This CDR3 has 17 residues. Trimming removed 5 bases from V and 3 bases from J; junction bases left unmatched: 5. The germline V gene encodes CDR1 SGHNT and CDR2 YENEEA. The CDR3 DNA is TGTGCCAGCAGCGACCGGACTAGCGGGGGGGACTACAATGAGCAGTTCTTC. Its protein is CASSDRTSGGDYNEQFF.

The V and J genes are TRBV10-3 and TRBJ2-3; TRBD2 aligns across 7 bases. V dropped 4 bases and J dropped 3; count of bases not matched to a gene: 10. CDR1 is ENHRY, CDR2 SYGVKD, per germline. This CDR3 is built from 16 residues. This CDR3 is CAISVLGGSKTDTQYF. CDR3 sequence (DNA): TGTGCCATCAGTGTCCTAGGCGGGAGTAAGACAGATACGCAGTATTTT.

CDR3: CASSRGLTGAGNTIYF. In nucleotides, the CDR3 is TGTGCCAGCAGCCGGGGTTTGACAGGGGCTGGAAACACCATATATTTT. V is TRBV3-1 (or the pseudogene TRBV3-2) and J is TRBJ1-3; TRBD1 matches 8 bases. There are 16 residues in the CDR3. The germline V gene encodes CDR1 LGHDT and CDR2 YNNKEL (reference sequence). The V gene end was trimmed by 4 bases and the J gene end by 2 bases; junction bases not matched to a gene: 7.

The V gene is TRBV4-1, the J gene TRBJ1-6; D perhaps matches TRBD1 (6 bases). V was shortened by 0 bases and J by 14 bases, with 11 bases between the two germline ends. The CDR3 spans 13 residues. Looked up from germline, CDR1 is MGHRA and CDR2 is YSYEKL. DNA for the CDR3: TGCGCCAGCAGCCAAGACTCAGGGGACGCCCTCCACTTT. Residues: CASSQDSGDALHF.

CDR3 DNA: TGTGCCAGCAGTCGGGCGGGAGGGGGCCACGAGCAGTACTTC. Its protein is CASSRAGGGHEQYF. The J gene is TRBJ2-7, the V gene TRBV9; 9 bases line up with TRBD2. Germline CDR1 SGDLS, CDR2 YYNGEE. CDR3 length equals 14 residues. V lost 5 bases to trimming and J lost 5 bases; unmatched junction nucleotides: 8.